The present T cell receptor (beta chain) was sequenced within a study of shared clonotypes between healthy human individuals. The authors' processing: Quality scores were absent from the junction-only immunoSEQ sequences, so filtering differed. Generated by immunoSEQ multiplex PCR, the TCRdb table keeps only in-frame clones and is missing some. Clone size and V and J calls were adopted from that table, with D and trimming inferred from the DNA. The table lists a few million clones, over 85% of them singletons, with about 0.39% in the top ten. Comments on this clone: Antigen unknown.

This CDR3 contains 16 residues. In germline, CDR1 is MDHEN, CDR2 SYDVKM. V gave up 3 bases and J gave up 0 bases; unmatched junction bases: 6. Findings and limits, study-wide: Sampling involved blood alone; tissue repertoires likely differ. Lower generation probabilities were found for non-shared clonotypes than for those shared by all four donors.

This TCR was sampled from a man between 18 and 29 years old in good health. Some clones in this sample may be carry-over from other donors' samples. The rearrangement uses TRBV28 and TRBJ2-3; 7 nucleotides line up with TRBD1. Source material: naive CD4+ T cells from PBMCs. Subset denoted: CD45RA+ positively selected. DNA of the CDR3: TGTGCCAGCAGTTTCAGACAGGGTTATAGCACAGATACGCAGTATTTT. It yields the protein CASSFRQGYSTDTQYF.